Listed here are 14 T cell receptor beta chains from one sample, sequenced in a study of Ad26.COV2.S vaccination and SARS-CoV-2 variants. Treatment: some 20 received Ad26.COV2.S at low or high dose, single or two shots; five or six received placebo; per-sample allocation not given. Collection of the samples took place on day 63 after the first injection of vaccine or placebo. Using immunoSEQ multiplex PCR, the repertoire was profiled, and TCRdb retains in-frame clones only, with some absent. The sample yields approximately 400,000 clones, 83% seen once. The material sequenced was peripheral blood, taken in a trial of Ad26.COV2.S vaccine versus placebo. The receptors stem from a person aged 18-60 years who received the Ad26.COV2.S COVID-19 vaccine or a placebo.

The rearrangement links TRBV7-2 to TRBJ2-2, with TRBD2 identical over 7 bases. Looked up from germline, CDR1 is SGHTA and CDR2 is FQGNSA. V lost 7 bases and J lost 0; bases outside the gene matches: 5. This CDR3 has 15 amino acids. CDR3 nucleotide sequence: TGTGCCAGCACCCGGGGGGAGCCGAACACCGGGGAGCTGTTTTTT. Translating gives CASTRGEPNTGELFF.

The chain is built from TRBV6-2 or TRBV6-3 and TRBJ2-5; no clear D. Between the trimmed V and J ends, which lost 3 bases and 2 bases, there was a span of 10 bases. The CDR3 spans 14 residues. Germline V gene data show CDR1 as MNHEY and CDR2 as SVGEGT. The DNA for the CDR3 is TGTGCCAGCAGTTATGTTGGGGATCAAGAGACCCAGTACTTC. Its protein is CASSYVGDQETQYF.

This clone was counted a few times. The V call is TRBV6-6, the J call TRBJ1-6, with a weak D call TRBD1 (5 bases). Germline CDR1 is MNHNY and CDR2 is SVGAGI (reference sequence). The germline V and J ends were trimmed by 1 base and 8 bases, with 12 bases remaining between them. The CDR3 extends over 15 amino acids. DNA for the CDR3: TGTGCCAGCAGTTACTGGGACCCGGCGGATTCACCCCTCCACTTT. Protein product: CASSYWDPADSPLHF.

This rearrangement joins TRBV11-3 to TRBJ2-1, with 8 bases matching TRBD1. The CDR3 extends over 16 amino acids. Germline V gene sequence: CDR1 SGHNT, CDR2 YENEEA. Trimming cost V 3 bases and J 1 base; bases outside gene matches: 5. CDR3: CASSLQGAGSYNEQFF. Written as DNA, the CDR3 is TGTGCCAGCAGCTTGCAGGGGGCGGGGTCCTACAATGAGCAGTTCTTC. Full variable domain (missing parts from reference TRBV11-3 and TRBJ2-1): EAGVVQSPRYKIIEKKQPVAFWCNPISGHNTLYWYLQNLGQGPELLIRYENEEAVDDSQLPKDRFSAERLKGVDSTLKIQPAELGDSAVYLCASSLQGAGSYNEQFFGPGTRLTVL.

The rearrangement uses TRBV2 and TRBJ1-2; D gene unclear. Between the trimmed V and J ends, which lost 2 bases and 3 bases, there was a span of 13 bases. Germline assignment: CDR1 SNHLY and CDR2 FYNNEI. This CDR3 region has 15 residues. CDR3: CASSELWGSDYGYTF. Written as DNA, the CDR3 is TGTGCCAGCAGTGAATTGTGGGGATCTGACTATGGCTACACCTTC.

The rearrangement links TRBV2 to TRBJ2-2; no definite D call. The V and J ends lost 6 bases and 5 bases respectively, with 13 bases between them. Per the germline V gene, CDR1 is SNHLY and CDR2 is FYNNEI. This CDR3 is 14 amino acids long. CDR3 residues: CASSPKILTGELFF. The CDR3 bases are TGTGCCAGCAGCCCCAAGATTCTGACCGGGGAGCTGTTTTTT.

In its sample, this clone was seen a few times. The J gene is TRBJ2-2, the V gene TRBV24-1; 8 bases align to TRBD2. CDR1 KGHDR and CDR2 SFDVKD come from the germline V gene. J lost 5 bases, V lost 3 bases, and 10 bases had no gene match. CDR3 size: 17 residues. CDR3 sequence reads: CATSDPPGGVGTGELFF. The CDR3 bases are TGTGCCACCAGTGATCCCCCCGGGGGGGTCGGGACCGGGGAGCTGTTTTTT.

The V and J genes are TRBV2 and TRBJ1-6; D is uncertain. CDR3 length: 12 amino acids. Trimming shortened V by 10 bases and J by 8 bases, and 12 bases separated the two germline ends. Germline values: CDR1 SNHLY, CDR2 FYNNEI. The CDR3 region has the DNA TGTGCCAAGGGCATCGGGGATTCACCCCTCCACTTT. Its translation is CAKGIGDSPLHF.

V is TRBV3-1 (or the pseudogene TRBV3-2) and J is TRBJ1-1; perhaps TRBD1 as D (6 bases). The V gene lost 5 bases and the J gene lost 11 bases, with 18 bases spanning the gap. Germline CDR1 is LGHDT and CDR2 is YNNKEL (reference sequence). The CDR3 totals 13 residues. DNA for the CDR3: TGTGCCAGCAGCGTCAGGGGCGCAGGGATGGCTTTCTTT. Translating gives CASSVRGAGMAFF.

V gene TRBV19 combines with J gene TRBJ2-7; D not certain. The CDR3 has 14 amino acids. Trimming stripped 5 bases from V and 0 bases from J, with 11 bases between. Germline assignment: CDR1 LNHDA and CDR2 SQIVND (reference sequence). CDR3 residues: CASSPKTSSYEQYF. In nucleotides, the CDR3 is TGTGCCAGTAGTCCCAAGACCTCCTCCTACGAGCAGTACTTC.

This sequence joins TRBV7-9 and TRBJ1-3; D remains ambiguous. Deletions cut 3 bases from V and 4 bases from J, with 16 bases between. CDR1 is SEHNR and CDR2 is FQNEAQ in the germline V gene (reference sequence). The CDR3 consists of 16 residues. The CDR3 here is CASSFPGSSLGNTIYF. The CDR3 nucleotides read TGTGCCAGCAGCTTCCCGGGCTCCTCTCTGGGAAACACCATATATTTT.

The V and J genes are TRBV5-1 and TRBJ2-4, with 8 bases lining up with TRBD1. V lost 1 base, J lost 0 bases, and 3 bases stayed unmatched. The CDR3 extends over 16 amino acids. Germline V gives CDR1 SGHRS, CDR2 YFSETQ. CDR3 in DNA: TGCGCCAGCAGCTTGCGGACAGGGCTAGCCAAAAACATTCAGTACTTC. Translating it yields CASSLRTGLAKNIQYF.

The CDR3 nucleotides read TGTGCCAGCAGCCAGGGACTAGCGGGCTTGGGTGCACAGTTCTTC. This codes for CASSQGLAGLGAQFF. V gene TRBV3-1 (or the pseudogene TRBV3-2) combines with J gene TRBJ2-1; TRBD2 aligns across 12 bases. Germline V gene data show CDR1 as LGHDT and CDR2 as YNNKEL (reference sequence). This CDR3 has 15 amino acids. The ends lost 3 bases at V and 13 bases at J; junction bases unmatched: 10.

This clone has only one observation. The J gene is TRBJ1-1, the V gene TRBV6-5; a weak D match, TRBD1 (5 bases). Germline V gives CDR1 MNHEY, CDR2 SVGAGI. The CDR3 consists of 13 residues. V was shortened by 6 bases and J by 9 bases, with 17 bases between the two germline ends. The CDR3 loop reads CASRSTANLQAFF. CDR3 sequence (DNA): TGTGCCAGCAGGTCGACAGCTAATCTACAAGCTTTCTTT.